This T cell receptor beta chain was captured in a study of blood T cell repertoires in COVID-19. TCRdb's table, derived via immunoSEQ multiplex PCR, lists solely in-frame clones and lacks some. The sample gives under 300,000 clones, around 92% of which show up once; 1.5% to 2% is in the top ten. With V trimmed by 6 bases and J by 4 bases, 12 bases remained unmatched. This CDR3 is 17 amino acids long. The V gene's germline CDR1 is SGDLS and CDR2 YYNGEE. This clonotype was sampled from a woman aged 55-75 years who had recovered from COVID-19. Sequencing was done on a sample of PBMCs or T cells enriched from blood (not recorded which). The rearrangement uses TRBV9 and TRBJ2-6, with TRBD2 identical over 8 bases. CDR3: CASTSRRIAGGANVLTF. The CDR3 bases are TGTGCCAGCACCTCGCGTAGGATAGCGGGAGGGGCCAACGTCCTGACTTTC.